Presented here are 22 T cell receptor beta chains from one specimen sequenced in a study of blood T cell repertoires in COVID-19. Repertoires were generated with immunoSEQ multiplex PCR, while TCRdb's copy carries only in-frame clones and drops some. Of some 130,000 clones in the sample, roughly 86% were seen once. Sequenced input: peripheral blood. These receptors originate from a woman between 65 and 79 years old with COVID-19, enrolled during active disease.

The table lists this clone with a few counts. This sequence joins TRBV7-2 and TRBJ2-1; D is possibly TRBD1 (5 bases). Germline CDR1 is SGHTA and CDR2 is FQGNSA. The CDR3 is 15 amino acids. V lost 1 base and J 9 bases, leaving 16 bases between the germline ends. CDR3 in amino acids: CASSLVGFGQGEQFF. CDR3 in DNA: TGTGCCAGCAGCTTAGTTGGTTTCGGGCAGGGTGAGCAGTTCTTC.

The chain carries TRBV7-7 and TRBJ2-5; 9 bases match TRBD2. Looked up from germline, CDR1 is SSHAT and CDR2 is FNYEAQ (reference sequence). This CDR3 spans 15 amino acids. The chain's CDR3 is CAVTGTSHLAETQYF. For the CDR3, the DNA is TGTGCTGTCACCGGGACTAGCCATTTGGCGGAGACCCAGTACTTC.

CDR3 sequence (DNA): TGTGCCAGCAGTGACGAGGGCGGGGGGCGTTCTTACAATGAGCAGTTCTTC. Protein sequence: CASSDEGGGRSYNEQFF. V is TRBV6-4 and J is TRBJ2-1, with 8 positions matching TRBD2. Losses at the gene ends were 2 bases for V and 4 bases for J; bases not matched to a gene: 10. This CDR3 has 17 amino acids. Germline V lookup: CDR1 MRHNA, CDR2 SNTAGT.

This chain connects TRBV6-5 to TRBJ2-5; D may be TRBD1 (6 bases). The CDR3 sequence is 15 residues long. Trimming pared 7 bases from V and 2 bases from J, leaving 17 bases between. Germline V CDR1 and CDR2: MNHEY, SVGAGI. CDR3: CASTGWDGTQETQYF. The CDR3 bases are TGTGCCAGCACCGGGTGGGACGGGACACAAGAGACCCAGTACTTC.

The chain combines TRBV6-5 with TRBJ1-4; TRBD1 might be the D (6 bases). Trimming took 6 bases from V and 8 from J, leaving 19 bases between them. The CDR3 extends over 15 amino acids. Looked up from germline, CDR1 is MNHEY and CDR2 is SVGAGI. CDR3 bases: TGTGCCAGCAGAGTTTCAGGGGTTGGAGGCGAAAAACTGTTTTTT. This encodes CASRVSGVGGEKLFF.

The V call is TRBV5-5, the J call TRBJ1-2; 7 bases match TRBD1. With V trimmed by 0 bases and J by 4 bases, 9 bases remained unmatched. Per germline, CDR1 SGHKS and CDR2 YYEKEE (reference sequence). The CDR3 spans 16 residues. CDR3: CASSLVGFGTAYGYTF. The CDR3 DNA is TGTGCCAGCAGCTTGGTCGGGTTCGGGACAGCCTATGGCTACACCTTC.

The chain employs TRBV10-1 and TRBJ2-2, with D uncertain. The germline gives CDR1 WNHNN, CDR2 SYGVQD (reference sequence). The V gene lost 4 bases and the J gene lost 5 bases, with 11 bases spanning the gap. The CDR3 spans 14 residues. The CDR3 here is CASSATGTTGELFF. CDR3 sequence (DNA): TGCGCCAGCAGTGCGACGGGTACGACCGGGGAGCTGTTTTTT.

This chain connects TRBV2 to TRBJ1-5, with no clear D. V lost 1 base, J lost 0 bases, and 13 bases lay in between. The length of the CDR3 is 17 residues. From germline, CDR1 is SNHLY and CDR2 FYNNEI. The CDR3 DNA is TGTGCCAGCAGTGAAGAAGGGTGGACTGATAGCAATCAGCCCCAGCATTTT. This encodes CASSEEGWTDSNQPQHF.

The chain combines TRBV3-1 (or the pseudogene TRBV3-2) with TRBJ2-7; the D gene is possibly TRBD2 (5 bases). Trimming took off 1 base at V and 3 bases at J, with 10 bases between the two ends. The CDR3 is 14 amino acids. The V gene's germline CDR1 is LGHDT and CDR2 YNNKEL (reference sequence). CDR3 sequence: CASSQAYGDYEQYF. The CDR3 DNA reads as TGTGCCAGCAGCCAAGCCTACGGGGACTACGAGCAGTACTTC.

V is TRBV21-1 and J is TRBJ2-2; the table's TRBD1 call for D was not verified on the DNA. TRBV21-1 is a documented pseudogene. The CDR3 consists of 16 residues. The DNA for the CDR3 is TGTGCCAGCAGCCCCCGGGACAGGGAAGGAACCGGGGAGCTGTTTTTT. Translating it yields CASSPRDREGTGELFF.

The rearrangement joins TRBV19 to TRBJ1-1; D may be TRBD1 (5 bases). Germline CDR1 reads LNHDA; CDR2 reads SQIVND (reference sequence). V was cut by 3 bases and J by 2 bases, with 10 bases left in between. This CDR3 is 14 amino acids long. The CDR3 nucleotides read TGTGCCAGTAGTATCGACAGCGTCAACACTGAAGCTTTCTTT. Protein sequence: CASSIDSVNTEAFF.

The rearrangement uses TRBV14 and TRBJ2-5, with 11 positions matching TRBD2. The CDR3 totals 17 residues. The germline V gene encodes CDR1 SGHDN and CDR2 FVKESK. V was pared by 1 base and J by 2 bases, with 6 bases of the junction left unmatched. In nucleotides, the CDR3 is TGTGCCAGCAGCCAAGGTAGCGGGGGGGCTTCACAAGAGACCCAGTACTTC. This gives the protein CASSQGSGGASQETQYF.

V usage is TRBV19 and J usage is TRBJ1-6; maybe TRBD1 (5 bases). Trimming cost V 4 bases and J 11 bases, with 15 bases left between them. CDR1 LNHDA and CDR2 SQIVND come from the germline V gene (reference sequence). CDR3 length: 14 amino acids. DNA of the CDR3: TGTGCCAGTAGTAGCCGGGACTGGTTTGCACCCCTCCACTTT. Protein sequence: CASSSRDWFAPLHF.

This clone has just a few counts. The chain joins TRBV16 to TRBJ2-7, with D uncertain. CDR1 and CDR2 (germline): KGHSY, FQNENV. CDR3 length equals 13 residues. V was trimmed by 3 bases and J by 7 bases, leaving 13 bases between them. The CDR3 reads CASSHSMAGEQYF. The CDR3 DNA follows: TGTGCCAGCAGCCACAGTATGGCCGGGGAGCAGTACTTC.

CDR3 amino acids: CASSPPGGSNTEAFF. The CDR3 bases are TGTGCCAGCAGCCCCCCAGGGGGGTCAAACACTGAAGCTTTCTTT. The rearrangement links TRBV6-5 to TRBJ1-1; 7 bases fit TRBD1. The CDR3 sequence is 15 residues long. Germline V gene sequence: CDR1 MNHEY, CDR2 SVGAGI. Trimming removed 6 bases from V and 2 bases from J; junction bases left unmatched: 9.

The chain couples TRBV6-1 to TRBJ1-5; 12 nucleotides agree with TRBD1. Unmatched junction bases numbered 5, after V lost 0 bases and J lost 11 bases. This CDR3 comprises 15 residues. In germline, CDR1 is MNHNS, CDR2 SASEGT. CDR3 coding DNA: TGTGCCAGCAGTGAAGCCGGGACAGGGGGCGCTACCCAGCATTTT. Its protein product is CASSEAGTGGATQHF.

CDR3: CASSQEAGETDTQYF. CDR3 sequence (DNA): TGCGCCAGCAGCCAAGAAGCGGGGGAGACAGATACGCAGTATTTT. V usage is TRBV4-1 and J usage is TRBJ2-3, with 8 nucleotides matching TRBD2. CDR1 is MGHRA and CDR2 is YSYEKL in the germline V gene. The CDR3 length is 15 residues. The V and J ends lost 0 bases and 3 bases, in that order; junction bases with no gene match: 2.

J is TRBJ1-1 and V is TRBV4-1; possibly TRBD1 for D (5 bases). V lost 1 base and J 1 base, leaving 10 bases between the germline ends. Germline-derived CDR1 and CDR2 are MGHRA and YSYEKL. The CDR3 length is 15 residues. The CDR3 DNA follows: TGCGCCAGCAGCCAAGTTCAGGGCCCGAACACTGAAGCTTTCTTT. Amino acids: CASSQVQGPNTEAFF.

Here the CDR3 reads CSASLEGVRANYGYTF. The CDR3, as DNA: TGCAGTGCTAGTCTTGAGGGGGTCAGAGCTAACTATGGCTACACCTTC. V is TRBV20-1 and J is TRBJ1-2, with TRBD1 as a possible D gene (6 bases). CDR1 is DFQATT, CDR2 SNEGSKA, per germline (reference sequence). Trimming took off 3 bases at V and 0 bases at J, with 17 bases between the two ends. The CDR3 runs to 16 residues.

V usage is TRBV11-2 and J usage is TRBJ1-1, with TRBD1 matching over 9 bases. The CDR3 is 16 amino acids. Germline CDR1 and CDR2: SGHAT and FQNNGV. The ends lost 6 bases at V and 1 base at J; junction bases unmatched: 9. The CDR3 coding sequence is TGTGCCAGCAGTTCTACGGACAGGGGTCGGAACACTGAAGCTTTCTTT. Amino acid sequence: CASSSTDRGRNTEAFF.

The rearrangement links TRBV28 to TRBJ1-2; perhaps TRBD1 as D (6 bases). The CDR3 runs 13 residues. V dropped 5 bases and J dropped 3 bases, with 10 bases sitting between them. In germline, CDR1 is MDHEN, CDR2 SYDVKM. The CDR3 DNA follows: TGTGCCAGCAGTCGGTGGACAGACTATGGCTACACCTTC. As protein: CASSRWTDYGYTF.

This clone came up once. The chain couples TRBV27 to TRBJ2-6; weak D call: TRBD1 (6 bases). This CDR3 has 16 amino acids. With 5 bases removed from V and 4 bases from J, the gap between germline ends came to 15 bases. Germline lookup yields CDR1 MNHEY and CDR2 SMNVEV (reference sequence). The CDR3 here is CASSPRTASGANVLTF. In nucleotides, the CDR3 is TGTGCCAGCAGTCCCCGGACAGCTTCAGGGGCCAACGTCCTGACTTTC.